This TCR beta chain comes out of a study of early T cells in non-severe SARS-CoV-2 infection. This clonotype was picked up a small number of times. From the 5' RACE reads, TCRdb called clonotypes with MiXCR, one entry per CDR3 protein. Of about 48,000 distinct CDR3 sequences in the sample, around 7.7% were seen once. CDR1 and CDR2 (germline): SGDLS, YYNGEE. Trimming removed 4 bases from V and 7 bases from J; junction bases left unmatched: 7. The CDR3 has 15 residues. The chain has TRBV9 and TRBJ2-1; 11 bases match TRBD2. Sequences were obtained from whole blood. This receptor was identified in an adult who was a healthcare worker with PCR-confirmed SARS-CoV-2 infection or an uninfected control (not recorded which). CDR3 DNA sequence: TGTGCCAGCAGCCTAGCGGGGGGCCCAAAAAATGAGCAGTTCTTC. Translation: CASSLAGGPKNEQFF.